This TCR beta chain was observed in a study of blood T cell repertoires in COVID-19. About the study: Specimens from acute and convalescent COVID-19 originated in the United States, Italy and Spain. PBMCs, B-cell-depleted T cells, or T cells provided the cDNA or gDNA that made up the material.

Germline V gene sequence: CDR1 SEHNR, CDR2 FQNEAQ (reference sequence). This CDR3 has 15 residues. Trimming cost V 5 bases and J 3 bases, with 14 bases left between them. Original processing methods: Estimation of nucleated cell counts relied on the amplification of reference gene primers. The repertoire was sequenced with immunoSEQ multiplex PCR; TCRdb's copy has only in-frame clones and lacks some. From that table come the V and J calls and clone size; the DNA was used to work out D and trimming. The sample lists about 290,000 clones; around four fifths were seen once. The V call is TRBV7-9, the J call TRBJ2-1; maybe TRBD1 (7 bases). Sequencing input: peripheral blood. This receptor was taken from a woman aged 50 to 60 with active or convalescent COVID-19. The CDR3 DNA follows: TGTGCCAGCAGCCCCCAGGGGGGATACTACAATGAGCAGTTCTTC. It specifies CASSPQGGYYNEQFF.